This T cell receptor (beta chain) was obtained from a study of radiation and T cells in renal cell carcinoma (dated by TCRdb to the early 2020s). With regard to the full study: The samples were obtained from a clinical trial, where primary renal cell carcinomas were treated with 15 Gy stereotactic body radiation therapy and then removed by nephrectomy 4 weeks afterward. A total of around 50 samples underwent TCR beta sequencing, made up of roughly 26 tumors and about 27 peripheral blood samples. In the approximately 53 samples combined, about 4 million unique CDR3 nucleotide sequences were found, encoding roughly 2.5 million unique CDR3 amino acid sequences.

The time point label, read with the paper, signifies: blood 2 weeks post-SBRT. The treatment or condition label corresponds to: 15 Gy SBRT to primary tumor, nephrectomy 4 weeks later. To follow tumor-enriched clonotypes, serial peripheral blood was collected from radiation-treated patients at baseline and at 2 weeks and 4 weeks after SBRT. All patients had renal cell carcinoma with clear cell pathology. Genomic DNA for TCR sequencing was prepared using the QIAamp DNA Blood Mini Kit (Qiagen). Samples were included in the analyses only if all quality control checks were passed. Relative to germline, V is 7 bases shorter and J is 4 bases shorter, with 17 bases between their ends. The CDR3 spans 15 residues, from the cysteine through the phenylalanine. Here the CDR3 DNA is all that survives: 45 bases in frame from base 1. According to the germline V gene, CDR1 reads SGDLS and CDR2 reads YYNGEE. Following the manufacturer's recommendations, the immunoSEQ kit was used to generate TCR beta libraries from genomic DNA. Library preparation used a first multiplex PCR with proprietary primers, then a second PCR adding unique barcodes, with bead cleanups after each round. A kit-provided positive control reaction and a negative control reaction were included in every sample batch. The final libraries were assessed on an Agilent 4200 TapeStation D1000 ScreenTape, pooled by volume, and quantified by qPCR. Sequencing was performed on an Illumina NextSeq500 using a MidOutput 150-cycle cartridge, with 156 Read1 cycles, 15 Index1 cycles, and the kit custom primers. The pooled library was loaded at around 1 pM with around 20% PhiX control spiked in. In the authors' own workflow: Vendor-processed data were analyzed in R, with a clonotype defined as all T cells sharing the same CDR3 nucleotide sequence. In the clone abundance analyses, frequencies in each sample were normalized to that sample's 10,000 most abundant clones. Public T cell clones, which averaged fewer than five per sample, were removed prior to analysis. Tumor-enriched and baseline blood-enriched clonotypes were defined by at least a 32-fold difference in abundance between compartments. A beta-binomial differential abundance model was applied to find clonotypes that expanded or contracted between blood time points. Tumor-blood repertoire similarity was measured with the Baroni-Urbani and Buser coefficient, and groups were compared using two-tailed Wilcoxon tests in R. Here the immuneACCESS table is served through TCRdb, limited to in-frame sequences with V and J called. Missing clones are a known gap in these copies; in checked studies unresolved V genes cover under half, and the rest lacks a known reason. The V and J calls and clone size come from that table; D and trimming were worked out from the DNA. The sample data list tens of thousands of clones, and 75% to 85% of these were observed just once. The biggest ten clones account for around 28% of the sample.

Turning to this clone: Its cognate antigen has yet to be identified. Base quality data are lacking; no much larger clone is found one base away.

Here is what the overall study found, with its caveats: The single-armed trial design could not address effects of radiation dose or scheduling on the TCR repertoire. In blood, the top tumor clonotypes increased from baseline to 2 weeks after radiation and then shrank by 4 weeks, which suggests a temporary expansion of tumor-resident clones. Dynamics of the blood repertoire were not tracked past 4 weeks after treatment. Because pretreatment tumor biopsies were not available, the baseline intratumoral presence of clonotypes could not be determined.

Material: blood, obtained from a patient whose treatment included radiotherapy and nephrectomy. This receptor was taken from a woman between 65 and 79 years old with renal cell carcinoma. The chain employs TRBV9 and TRBJ2-2; the D segment cannot be called with confidence. The DNA sequence reads TGTGCCAGCTCGTGGGTTGATGCCGCCACCGGGGAGCTGTTTTTT. Its protein is CASSWVDAATGELFF.